This TCR beta chain was sequenced during a study of blood T cell repertoires in COVID-19 (dated by TCRdb to 2018 to 2021). About the investigation overall: The collaborator samples originated in the United States, Italy and Spain and spanned the acute and convalescent phases of COVID-19. The material from the prospective study consisted of cDNA or gDNA derived from T cells, B-cell-depleted T cells, or PBMCs. The dataset comprised deeply sampled blood TCRbeta repertoires from subjects exposed to, actively infected with, or recovered from COVID-19. The repertoires were released in a freely available public database meant as a resource for research on the immune response to SARS-CoV-2. The samples were drawn from the first 160 participants of the ongoing ImmuneRACE study and from roughly 1,300 subjects provided by 6 global collaborators. Nearly every sample came with metadata listing a de-identified subject ID, COVID-19 status, age in years and sex. HLA class I and class II types, where available, came from metadata supplied by the sample provider rather than from assay-based typing. Findings and caveats that apply to the study as a whole: How much clinical and demographic metadata was included differed by source and by participant, and the metadata was provided uncurated.

TCRbeta CDR3 regions were amplified from genomic DNA by means of the immunoSEQ Assay, a bias-controlled multiplex PCR. In the original analysis: Nucleated cell counts per sample were estimated from amplification of reference gene primers within the assay. To quantify the absolute abundance of each unique TCRbeta CDR3 rearrangement, sequence reads were collapsed and filtered. For each sample, productive Simpson clonality was calculated by taking the square root of Simpson's diversity index across productive rearrangements. TCRdb stores this immuneACCESS table with in-frame sequences only. Part of the clones is absent; in the studies checked, under half of the shortfall reflects unresolved V genes, and no reason is known for the rest. D and trimming come from the DNA, and the V and J calls and clone size come from that table. Across this sample there are approximately 160,000 clones, with more than 70% seen only once. The ten largest clonotypes hold around 14% of the sample.

This clone occurred a few times. Its antigen specificity is not known. It has no much larger one-base neighbor in the sample; base qualities were not kept. Each collaborating institution followed its own protocols to collect whole blood in K2EDTA tubes. For TCRbeta analysis, collaborators shipped samples as frozen whole blood, isolated PBMCs, or DNA extracted from either of those sample types. CDR1 and CDR2 were assigned from the germline V gene as SGHRS and YFSETQ. Deletion took 1 base off V and 5 bases off J, with a span of 7 bases between the germline ends. Including cysteine and phenylalanine, the CDR3 has 13 amino acids. Just CDR3 DNA is preserved here, 39 bases in frame from base 1.

Input material: peripheral blood. The sequence is built from TRBV5-1 and TRBJ2-1; the best D guess is TRBD1, with 6 bases matching. The clonotype was recovered from a young man with active or convalescent COVID-19. The bases read TGCGCCAGCAGCTTGTCAGGGGACAATGAGCAGTTCTTC. Translated, it gives CASSLSGDNEQFF.